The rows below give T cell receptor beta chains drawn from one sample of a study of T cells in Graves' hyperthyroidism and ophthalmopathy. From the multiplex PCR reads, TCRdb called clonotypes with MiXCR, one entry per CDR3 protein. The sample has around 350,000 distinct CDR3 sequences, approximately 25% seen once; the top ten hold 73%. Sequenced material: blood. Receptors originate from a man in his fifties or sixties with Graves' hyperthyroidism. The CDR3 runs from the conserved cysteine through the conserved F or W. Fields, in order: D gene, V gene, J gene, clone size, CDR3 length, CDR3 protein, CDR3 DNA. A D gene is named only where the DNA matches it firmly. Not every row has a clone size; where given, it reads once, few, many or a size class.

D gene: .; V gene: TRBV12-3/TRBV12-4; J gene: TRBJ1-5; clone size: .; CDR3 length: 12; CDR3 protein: CASRQLNQPQHF; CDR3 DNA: TGTGCCAGTAGACAGCTCAATCAGCCCCAGCATTTT
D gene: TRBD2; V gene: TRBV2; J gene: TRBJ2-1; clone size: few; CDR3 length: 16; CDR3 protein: CASTGTRGISYNEQFF; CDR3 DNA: TGTGCCAGCACTGGGACTAGAGGGATTTCCTACAATGAGCAGTTCTTC
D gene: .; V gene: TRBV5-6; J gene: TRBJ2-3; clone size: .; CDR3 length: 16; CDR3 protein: CASSFRSASGTDTQYF; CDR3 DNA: TGTGCCAGCAGCTTCCGAAGCGCATCGGGGACAGATACGCAGTATTTT
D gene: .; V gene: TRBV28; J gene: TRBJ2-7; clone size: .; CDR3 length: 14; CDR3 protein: CASSFRDNPYEQYF; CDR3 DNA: TGTGCCAGCAGTTTTCGGGACAATCCCTACGAGCAGTACTTC
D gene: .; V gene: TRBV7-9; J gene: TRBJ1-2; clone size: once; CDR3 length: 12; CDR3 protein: CASSFADYGYTF; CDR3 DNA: TGTGCCAGCAGCTTTGCAGACTATGGCTACACCTTC
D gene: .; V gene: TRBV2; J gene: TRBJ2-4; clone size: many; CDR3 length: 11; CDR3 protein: CASRGGNIQYF; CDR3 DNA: TGTGCCAGCAGGGGCGGTAACATTCAGTACTTC
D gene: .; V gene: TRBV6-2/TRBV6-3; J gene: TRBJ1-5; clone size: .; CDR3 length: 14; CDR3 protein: CASSRDSSNQPQHF; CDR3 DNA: TGTGCCAGCAGCCGAGACAGTAGCAATCAGCCCCAGCATTTT
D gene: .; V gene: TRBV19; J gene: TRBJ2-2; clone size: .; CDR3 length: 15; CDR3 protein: CASTSQAANTGELFF; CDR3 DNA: TGTGCCAGTACCTCACAGGCCGCGAACACCGGGGAGCTGTTTTTT
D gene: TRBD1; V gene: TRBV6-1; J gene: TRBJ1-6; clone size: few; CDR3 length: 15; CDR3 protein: CASSDGQGNNSPLHF; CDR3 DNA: TGTGCCAGCAGTGACGGACAGGGGAATAATTCACCCCTCCACTTT
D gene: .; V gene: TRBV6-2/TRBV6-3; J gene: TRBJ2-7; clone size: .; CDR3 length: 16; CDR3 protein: CASSYSSGNPTGEQYF; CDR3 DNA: TGTGCCAGCAGTTACTCCTCCGGGAACCCGACTGGGGAGCAGTACTTC
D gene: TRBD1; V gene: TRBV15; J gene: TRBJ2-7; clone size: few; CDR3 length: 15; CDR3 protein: CATSKDRVSSYEQYF; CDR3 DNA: TGTGCCACCAGCAAGGACAGGGTGAGCTCCTACGAGCAGTACTTC
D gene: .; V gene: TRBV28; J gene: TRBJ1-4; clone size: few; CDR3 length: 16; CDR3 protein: CASSRTRGPMNEKLFF; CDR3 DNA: TGTGCCAGCAGCCGGACGCGGGGGCCCATGAATGAAAAACTGTTTTTT
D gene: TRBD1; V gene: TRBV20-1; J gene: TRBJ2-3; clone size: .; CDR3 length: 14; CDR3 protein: CSAREVRGTDTQYF; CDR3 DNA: TGCAGTGCTAGAGAGGTCAGGGGGACAGATACGCAGTATTTT
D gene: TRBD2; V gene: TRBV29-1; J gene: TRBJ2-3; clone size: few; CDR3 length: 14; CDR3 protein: CSVRGGTSSDTQYF; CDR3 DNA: TGCAGCGTGAGGGGGGGGACTAGCTCAGATACGCAGTATTTT
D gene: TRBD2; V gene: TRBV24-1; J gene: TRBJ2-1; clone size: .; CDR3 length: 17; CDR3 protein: CATSDTGTSGRDNEQFF; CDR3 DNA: TGTGCCACCAGTGACACCGGGACTAGCGGGAGGGACAATGAGCAGTTCTTC
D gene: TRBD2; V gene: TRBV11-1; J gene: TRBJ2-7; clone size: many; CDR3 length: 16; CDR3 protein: CASGGLAGGSAYEQYF; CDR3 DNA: TGTGCCAGCGGGGGACTAGCGGGAGGAAGCGCCTACGAGCAGTACTTC
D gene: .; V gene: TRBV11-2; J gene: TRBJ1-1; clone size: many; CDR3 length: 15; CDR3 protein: CASSLGQGMNTEAFF; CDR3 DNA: TGTGCCAGCAGCTTAGGGCAGGGGATGAACACTGAAGCTTTCTTT
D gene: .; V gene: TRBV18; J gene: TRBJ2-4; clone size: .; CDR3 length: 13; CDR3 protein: CASSPQRENMQYF; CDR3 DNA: TGTGCCAGCTCACCACAACGGGAAAACATGCAGTACTTC
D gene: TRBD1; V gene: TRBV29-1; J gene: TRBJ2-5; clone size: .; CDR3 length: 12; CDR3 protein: CSGDRDGETQYF; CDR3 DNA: TGCAGCGGTGACAGGGATGGAGAGACCCAGTACTTC
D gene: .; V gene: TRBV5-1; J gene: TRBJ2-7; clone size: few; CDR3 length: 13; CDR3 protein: CASSYGISYEQYF; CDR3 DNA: TGCGCCAGCAGCTATGGGATTTCCTACGAGCAGTACTTC
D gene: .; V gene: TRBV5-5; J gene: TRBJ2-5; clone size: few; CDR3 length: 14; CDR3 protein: CASSAQMYQETQYF; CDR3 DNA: TGTGCCAGCAGCGCCCAAATGTACCAAGAGACCCAGTACTTC
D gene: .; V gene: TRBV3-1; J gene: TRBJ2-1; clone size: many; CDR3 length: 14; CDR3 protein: CASSRDPSYNEQFF; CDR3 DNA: TGTGCCAGCAGTAGGGACCCTTCCTACAATGAGCAGTTCTTC
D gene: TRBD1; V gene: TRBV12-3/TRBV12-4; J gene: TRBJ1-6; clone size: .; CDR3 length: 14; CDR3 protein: CASSNQGAISPLHF; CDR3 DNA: TGTGCCAGCAGTAATCAGGGGGCGATTTCACCCCTCCACTTT
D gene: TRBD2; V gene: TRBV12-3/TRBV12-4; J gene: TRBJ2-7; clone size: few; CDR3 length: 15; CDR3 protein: CASSFAGTSGSQQYF; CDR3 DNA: TGTGCCAGCAGCTTCGCCGGGACTAGCGGGAGTCAGCAGTACTTC
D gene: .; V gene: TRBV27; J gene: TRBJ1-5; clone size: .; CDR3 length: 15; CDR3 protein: CASSSIAGEGQPQHF; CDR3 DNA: TGTGCCAGCAGTTCAATTGCAGGGGAAGGTCAGCCCCAGCATTTT
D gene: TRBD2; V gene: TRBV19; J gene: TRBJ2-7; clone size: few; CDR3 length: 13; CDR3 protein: CASSMGLAYEQYF; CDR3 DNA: TGTGCCAGTAGTATGGGACTAGCCTACGAGCAGTACTTC
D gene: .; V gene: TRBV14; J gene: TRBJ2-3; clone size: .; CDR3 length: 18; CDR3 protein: CASSTPQPRRISTDTQYF; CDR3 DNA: TGTGCCAGCAGTACACCACAACCACGACGGATTAGCACAGATACGCAGTATTTT
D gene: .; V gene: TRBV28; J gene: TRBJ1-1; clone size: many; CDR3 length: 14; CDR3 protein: CASSLRGEVAEAFF; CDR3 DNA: TGTGCCAGCAGTTTACGGGGGGAGGTGGCTGAAGCTTTCTTT
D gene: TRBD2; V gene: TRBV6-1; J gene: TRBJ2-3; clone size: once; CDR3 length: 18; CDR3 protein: CASSEFAPSGIPTDTQYF; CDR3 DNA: TGTGCCAGCAGTGAATTCGCCCCTAGCGGGATACCCACCGATACGCAGTATTTT
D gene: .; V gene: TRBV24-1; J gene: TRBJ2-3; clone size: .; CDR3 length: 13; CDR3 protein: CATSAVSTDTQYF; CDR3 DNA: TGTGCCACTTCCGCGGTCAGCACAGATACGCAGTATTTT
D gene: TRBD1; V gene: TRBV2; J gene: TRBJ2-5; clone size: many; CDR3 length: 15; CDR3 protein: CASSGGTGGQETQYF; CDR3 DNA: TGTGCCAGCAGTGGAGGGACAGGGGGCCAAGAGACCCAGTACTTC
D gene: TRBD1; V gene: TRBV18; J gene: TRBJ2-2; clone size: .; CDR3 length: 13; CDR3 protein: CASTGTATGELFF; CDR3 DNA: TGTGCCAGCACCGGGACAGCCACCGGGGAGCTGTTTTTT
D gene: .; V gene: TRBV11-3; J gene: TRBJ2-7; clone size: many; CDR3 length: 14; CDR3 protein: CASSLARAAYEQYF; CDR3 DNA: TGTGCCAGCAGCTTAGCCAGGGCGGCCTACGAGCAGTACTTC
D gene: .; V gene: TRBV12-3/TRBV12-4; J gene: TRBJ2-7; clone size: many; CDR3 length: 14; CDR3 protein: CASSLAGLQNEQYF; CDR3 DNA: TGTGCCAGCAGTTTAGCGGGACTGCAAAACGAGCAGTACTTC
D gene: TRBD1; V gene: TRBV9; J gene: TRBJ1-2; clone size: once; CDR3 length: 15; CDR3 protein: CASSVETGGLDGYTF; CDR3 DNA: TGTGCCAGCAGCGTAGAAACAGGGGGTTTGGATGGCTACACCTTC
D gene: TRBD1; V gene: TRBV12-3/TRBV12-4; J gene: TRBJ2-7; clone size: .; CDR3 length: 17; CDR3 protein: CASSLPRDRGHYYEQYF; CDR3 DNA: TGTGCCAGCAGCCTCCCCCGGGACAGGGGACACTACTACGAGCAGTACTTC
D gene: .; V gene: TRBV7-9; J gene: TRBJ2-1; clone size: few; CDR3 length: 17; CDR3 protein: CASSGTRSGRTYNEQFF; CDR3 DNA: TGTGCCAGCAGCGGCACAAGAAGCGGGCGGACCTACAATGAGCAGTTCTTC
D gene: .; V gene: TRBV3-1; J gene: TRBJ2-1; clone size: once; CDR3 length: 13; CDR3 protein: CASKKGAYNEQFF; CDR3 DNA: TGTGCCAGCAAGAAGGGGGCCTACAATGAGCAGTTCTTC
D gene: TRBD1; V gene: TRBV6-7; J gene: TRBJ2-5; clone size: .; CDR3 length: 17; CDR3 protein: CASSYGEDREDQEKEYF; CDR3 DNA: TGTGCCAGCAGTTACGGGGAGGACAGGGAAGACCAAGAGAAGGAGTACTTC
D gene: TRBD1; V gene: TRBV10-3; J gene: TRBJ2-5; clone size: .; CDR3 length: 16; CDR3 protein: CAISEYELGQQETQYF; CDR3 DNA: TGTGCCATCAGTGAGTATGAGTTGGGACAGCAAGAGACCCAGTACTTC
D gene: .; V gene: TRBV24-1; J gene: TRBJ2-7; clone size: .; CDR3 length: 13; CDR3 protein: CATSDPSSYEQYF; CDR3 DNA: TGTGCCACCAGTGACCCTAGCTCCTACGAGCAGTACTTC
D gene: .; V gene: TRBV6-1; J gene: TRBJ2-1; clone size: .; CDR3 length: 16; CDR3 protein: CASSEAPPLGSLEQFF; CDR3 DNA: TGTGCCAGCTCGGAGGCCCCTCCCCTGGGGAGTCTTGAGCAGTTCTTC
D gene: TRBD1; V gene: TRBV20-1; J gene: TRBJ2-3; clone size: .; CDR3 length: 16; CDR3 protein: CSARDSGTGGWDTQYF; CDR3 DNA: TGCAGTGCTAGAGATTCCGGGACAGGGGGGTGGGATACGCAGTATTTT
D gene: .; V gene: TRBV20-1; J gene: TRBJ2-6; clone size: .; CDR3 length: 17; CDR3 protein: CSAREAGRTSGANVLTF; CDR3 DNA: TGCAGTGCTAGAGAGGCAGGGAGGACCTCTGGGGCCAACGTCCTGACTTTC
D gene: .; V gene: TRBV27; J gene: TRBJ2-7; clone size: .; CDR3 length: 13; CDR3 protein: CASSRKRFDEQYF; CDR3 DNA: TGTGCCAGCAGTCGAAAGCGGTTTGACGAGCAGTACTTC